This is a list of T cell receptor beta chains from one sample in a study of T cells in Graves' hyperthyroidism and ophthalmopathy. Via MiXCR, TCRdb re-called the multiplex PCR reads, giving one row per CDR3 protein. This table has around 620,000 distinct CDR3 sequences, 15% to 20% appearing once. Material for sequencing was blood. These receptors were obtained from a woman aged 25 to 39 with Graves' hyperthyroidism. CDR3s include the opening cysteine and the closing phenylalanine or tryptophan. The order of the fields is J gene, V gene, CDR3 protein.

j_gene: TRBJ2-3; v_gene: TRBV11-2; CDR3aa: CASSLIFKLVASTDTQYF
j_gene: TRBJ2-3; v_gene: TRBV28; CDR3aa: CASSPLSWRVSTDTQYF
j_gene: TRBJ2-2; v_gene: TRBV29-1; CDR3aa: CSVPGLRGGELFF
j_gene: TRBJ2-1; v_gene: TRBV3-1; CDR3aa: CASSRTAGDNEQFF
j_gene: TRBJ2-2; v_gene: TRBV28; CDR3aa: CASSSDRGRPGELFF
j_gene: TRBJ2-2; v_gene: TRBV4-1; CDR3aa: CASSQDNRRTMAGELFF
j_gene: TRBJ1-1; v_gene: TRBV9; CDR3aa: CASSAAGADTEAFF
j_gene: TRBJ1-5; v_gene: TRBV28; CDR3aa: CASSLLQGKDQPQHF
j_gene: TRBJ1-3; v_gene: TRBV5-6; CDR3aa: CASSHVGNTIYF
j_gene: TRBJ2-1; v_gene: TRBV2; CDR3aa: CASIRVAPGDEQFF
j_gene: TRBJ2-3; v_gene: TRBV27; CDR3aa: CATNGGLAGDTQYF
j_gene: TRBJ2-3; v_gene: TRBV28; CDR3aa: CASSPGVGSTDTQYF
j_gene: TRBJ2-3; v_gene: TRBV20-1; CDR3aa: CSARGGNTDTQYF